The next 11 T cell receptor beta chains were all read from a single sample in a study of shared clonotypes between healthy human individuals. Sequenced by immunoSEQ multiplex PCR; TCRdb stores in-frame clones only, minus some. The sample has under 600,000 clones, around three quarters seen once. The material sequenced was PBMCs. Every receptor here comes from a woman between 40 and 55 years old in good health. Some clones in this sample may be carry-over from other donors' samples.

The chain joins TRBV28 to TRBJ1-3; D is unclear. The CDR3 has 14 amino acids. The V gene lost 2 bases and the J gene lost 4 bases, with 9 bases spanning the gap. Germline V CDR1 and CDR2: MDHEN, SYDVKM. The CDR3 DNA is TGTGCCAGCAGTTTACACAGTAGAGGAAACACCATATATTTT. It encodes CASSLHSRGNTIYF.

This clone occurred a few times. The chain employs TRBV14 and TRBJ2-7; 12 positions agree with TRBD2. The V gene's germline CDR1 is SGHDN and CDR2 FVKESK. This CDR3 is built from 19 residues. V lost 4 bases, J lost 6 bases, and 19 bases stayed unmatched. The CDR3: CASSLATSGSNYGGVEQYF. In nucleotides, the CDR3 is TGTGCCAGCAGCCTCGCGACTAGCGGGAGTAATTATGGCGGAGTCGAGCAGTACTTC.

This clone came up a few times. The chain has TRBV28 and TRBJ1-1, with TRBD1 matching over 9 bases. V lost 6 bases, J lost 10 bases, and 6 bases stayed unmatched. Looked up from germline, CDR1 is MDHEN and CDR2 is SYDVKM. There are 12 residues in the CDR3. CDR3 nucleotides: TGTGCCAGCAGAGACGGGGGACAGGGAGCTTTCTTT. Its translation is CASRDGGQGAFF.

The V and J genes are TRBV5-4 and TRBJ1-1, with 8 bases aligning to TRBD1. The germline V gene has CDR1 SGHNT and CDR2 YYREEE (reference sequence). The length of the CDR3 is 14 residues. V shed 0 bases and J 3 bases; nucleotides not matched to a gene: 1. CDR3 loop: CASSLAGGDTEAFF. CDR3 DNA sequence: TGTGCCAGCAGCTTGGCAGGGGGCGACACTGAAGCTTTCTTT.

The rearrangement joins TRBV11-2 to TRBJ2-7; TRBD2 agrees at 9 bases. CDR1 and CDR2 from the germline V gene are SGHAT and FQNNGV. This CDR3 region has 15 residues. J lost 2 bases, V lost 5 bases, and 7 bases had no gene match. The CDR3 DNA reads as TGTGCCAGCAGCCTGTCTAGCGGGACTCCCTACGAGCAGTACTTC. Amino acids: CASSLSSGTPYEQYF.

V is TRBV6-5 and J is TRBJ2-7; no clear D gene. CDR3 length equals 13 residues. CDR1 is MNHEY and CDR2 is SVGAGI in the germline V gene. V was shortened by 3 bases and J by 3 bases, with 9 bases between the two germline ends. For the CDR3, the DNA is TGTGCCAGCAGTTATCGGGCCAGCTACGAGCAGTACTTC. Translation gives CASSYRASYEQYF.

The V and J genes are TRBV6-1 and TRBJ2-7; 8 bases are a match to TRBD2. Germline V gene lookup returns CDR1 MNHNS and CDR2 SASEGT. The V gene end was trimmed by 9 bases and the J gene end by 0 bases; junction bases not matched to a gene: 10. This CDR3 is built from 15 residues. CDR3 region: CASKKSAGGSYEQYF. Here the CDR3 DNA reads TGTGCCAGTAAAAAATCCGCGGGAGGCTCCTACGAGCAGTACTTC.

The chain links TRBV4-3 to TRBJ2-4, with D perhaps being TRBD1 or TRBD2 (6 bases each). There are 17 residues in the CDR3. Germline loops: CDR1 LGHNA, CDR2 YSLEER. The V end was cut by 4 bases, the J end by 0 bases, with 16 bases between. The CDR3 nucleotides read TGCGCCAGCAGCCCTGGAGGGGGAGGACCAGCCAAAAACATTCAGTACTTC. It translates to CASSPGGGGPAKNIQYF.

The V gene is TRBV28, the J gene TRBJ1-2; D gene uncertain. Germline CDR1 is MDHEN and CDR2 is SYDVKM. The CDR3 loop spans 14 amino acids. Trimming cost V 2 bases and J 2 bases, with 9 bases left between them. The CDR3 sequence is CASSLSQTNYGYTF. CDR3 in DNA: TGTGCCAGCAGTTTAAGTCAGACGAACTATGGCTACACCTTC.

In the case of this clone: A much more abundant neighbour one base away suggests this may be a read error. The gene calls are TRBV2 and TRBJ2-7; possibly TRBD1 for D (6 bases). The germline CDR1 and CDR2 sequences are SNHLY and FYNNEI. The CDR3 covers 13 residues. The CDR3 region is CASLQGRLGERYF. DNA for the CDR3: TGTGCCAGCTTGCAGGGGCGATTGGGAGAGCGGTACTTC. Looking up the rest from reference TRBV2 and TRBJ2-7 gives the full variable domain: EPEVTQTPSHQVTQMGQEVILRCVPISNHLYFYWYRQILGQKVEFLVSFYNNEISEKSEIFDDQFSVERPDGSNFTLKIRSTKLEDSAMYFCASLQGRLGERYFGPGTRLTVT.

The chain recombines TRBV6-5 with TRBJ2-2; D is tentatively TRBD1 or TRBD2 (5 bases each). This CDR3 is 12 amino acids long. V shed 8 bases and J shed 6 bases, with 10 bases lying between them. The germline CDR1 and CDR2 sequences are MNHEY and SVGAGI. The CDR3 here is CASCQGPGELFF. Written as DNA, the CDR3 is TGTGCCAGCTGTCAGGGACCCGGGGAGCTGTTTTTT.